The 24 T cell receptor beta chains in this list originate from one sample, sequenced in a study of naive and memory T cell subsets. An equimolar mix of two oligonucleotides served as the beta constant-region primer for TRBC1 and TRBC2. Ligated cDNA was amplified by four rounds of PCR with nested alpha and beta constant-region primers and SP2. TCRdb independently ran MiXCR on the UMI-ligation and nested PCR reads; one entry per CDR3 protein. The profile shows around 130,000 distinct CDR3 sequences, around 35% of them singletons. Specimen: central memory CD4+ T cells from blood. These receptors were taken from a human donor in good health.

The V gene is TRBV20-1, the J gene TRBJ1-1, with 7 bases fitting TRBD1. From germline, CDR1 is DFQATT and CDR2 SNEGSKA (reference sequence). V dropped 1 base and J dropped 2; count of bases not matched to a gene: 4. This CDR3 is built from 14 residues. The CDR3 here is CSARGRGGNTEAFF. CDR3 coding DNA: TGCAGTGCTAGAGGCAGGGGGGGAAACACTGAAGCTTTCTTT.

The chain couples TRBV5-6 to TRBJ1-1; the D gene is possibly TRBD1 (5 bases). Germline V CDR1 and CDR2: SGHDT, YYEEEE. Trimming shortened V by 4 bases and J by 1 base, and 11 bases separated the two germline ends. The CDR3 extends over 14 amino acids. This CDR3 reads CASSPVGPNTEAFF. CDR3 DNA sequence: TGTGCCAGCAGCCCAGTGGGGCCGAACACTGAAGCTTTCTTT.

This clonotype was detected a few times. The chain recombines TRBV3-1 with TRBJ2-7; 7 positions agree with TRBD1. Germline V lookup: CDR1 LGHDT, CDR2 YNNKEL (reference sequence). This CDR3 has 13 amino acids. Germline trimming cut 4 bases from V and 2 bases from J; bases unmatched to any gene: 2. The CDR3: CASSPGTAYEQYF. CDR3 bases: TGTGCCAGCAGCCCTGGGACAGCCTACGAGCAGTACTTC.

The V and J genes are TRBV2 and TRBJ2-5; D might be TRBD1 or TRBD2, each matching 5 bases. CDR1 SNHLY and CDR2 FYNNEI come from the germline V gene. CDR3 length: 18 residues. With 6 bases removed from V and 1 base from J, the gap between germline ends came to 24 bases. Here the CDR3 DNA reads TGTGCCAGCAGAAGAAGGGCGGCCTGGGGGAGCCCCCAAGAGACCCAGTACTTC. Translated, it gives CASRRRAAWGSPQETQYF.

The chain has TRBV29-1 and TRBJ2-7; 11 nucleotides line up with TRBD1. This CDR3 is 12 amino acids long. CDR1 and CDR2 from the germline V gene are SQVTM and ANQGSEA. The ends lost 7 bases at V and 3 bases at J; junction bases unmatched: 2. The DNA of the CDR3 is TGCAGCGCCGGGACAGGGGGCTACGAGCAGTACTTC. It translates to CSAGTGGYEQYF.

This clonotype was recorded many times. The chain has TRBV20-1 and TRBJ2-7; D is ambiguous. V shed 6 bases and J shed 7 bases, with 13 bases lying between them. This CDR3 comprises 11 residues. Germline V gene data show CDR1 as DFQATT and CDR2 as SNEGSKA (reference sequence). The CDR3 coding sequence is TGCAGTGCCCTTAGACCCGGGGAGCAGTACTTC. Translation: CSALRPGEQYF.

This chain links TRBV2 with TRBJ2-2; 7 bases agree with TRBD2. V gave up 4 bases and J gave up 5 bases; unmatched junction bases: 7. Looked up from germline, CDR1 is SNHLY and CDR2 is FYNNEI. CDR3 length: 15 residues. CDR3 DNA sequence: TGTGCCAGCAGTGTGTCTAGCGGAGAGACCGGGGAGCTGTTTTTT. Translation gives CASSVSSGETGELFF.

This clonotype has just one count. The chain is built from TRBV24-1 and TRBJ2-1, with TRBD2 matching 8 bases. V lost 3 bases and J lost 0; bases outside the gene matches: 3. The CDR3 spans 16 residues. The germline V gene has CDR1 KGHDR and CDR2 SFDVKD. This CDR3 is CATSDGAGGSYNEQFF. CDR3 nucleotide sequence: TGTGCCACCAGTGATGGGGCGGGAGGCTCCTACAATGAGCAGTTCTTC.

The chain joins TRBV12-3 or TRBV12-4 to TRBJ2-7; 8 bases line up with TRBD1. The CDR3 length is 15 residues. The trim removed 1 base at V and 2 bases at J, leaving 4 bases unmatched. CDR3 region: CASSLGTGLPYEQYF. In nucleotides, the CDR3 is TGTGCCAGCAGTTTAGGGACAGGGCTACCCTACGAGCAGTACTTC.

The V and J genes are TRBV28 and TRBJ2-5, with D possibly TRBD2 on 5 matching bases. The V and J ends lost 5 bases and 9 bases respectively, with 16 bases between them. Per the germline V gene, CDR1 is MDHEN and CDR2 is SYDVKM. CDR3 size: 13 residues. The CDR3 DNA is TGTGCCAGCAGTCGCCCGGGATCCAATTCCCAGTACTTC. Translation gives CASSRPGSNSQYF.

This clonotype was observed many times. The gene calls are TRBV27 and TRBJ1-5; 10 bases agree with TRBD1. Trimming removed 2 bases from V and 1 base from J; junction bases left unmatched: 2. CDR3 length equals 16 residues. Germline CDR1 reads MNHEY; CDR2 reads SMNVEV (reference sequence). CDR3 DNA sequence: TGTGCCAGCAGTTTACGACAGGGGGCAAGCAATCAGCCCCAGCATTTT. It specifies CASSLRQGASNQPQHF.

This clonotype was seen once. The chain recombines TRBV28 with TRBJ2-7; D is tentatively TRBD1 or TRBD2 (5 bases each). CDR1 MDHEN and CDR2 SYDVKM come from the germline V gene. V lost 4 bases, J lost 6 bases, and 31 bases lay in between. The CDR3 spans 19 residues. The CDR3 sequence: CASSYRGFRRGSWNFEQYF. The CDR3, as DNA: TGTGCCAGCAGTTACCGGGGCTTCCGCCGGGGATCATGGAACTTCGAGCAGTACTTC. Filled out from reference TRBV28 and TRBJ2-7, the complete variable domain reads DVKVTQSSRYLVKRTGEKVFLECVQDMDHENMFWYRQDPGLGLRLIYFSYDVKMKEKGDIPEGYSVSREKKERFSLILESASTNQTSMYLCASSYRGFRRGSWNFEQYFGPGTRLTVT.

This chain connects TRBV15 to TRBJ1-5; D may be TRBD1 (5 bases). The CDR3 has 15 residues. Germline V gene sequence: CDR1 LNHNV, CDR2 YYDKDF (reference sequence). Trimming left V 10 bases short and J 1 base short, with 17 bases between. The CDR3 region is CAIGKGGTSNQPQHF. Here the CDR3 DNA reads TGTGCCATCGGTAAGGGCGGGACGAGCAATCAGCCCCAGCATTTT.

This chain joins TRBV12-3 or TRBV12-4 and TRBJ1-1; D gene unclear. Trimming took off 3 bases at V and 6 bases at J, with 11 bases between the two ends. The CDR3 is 13 amino acids. The DNA for the CDR3 is TGTGCCAGCAGTTTTTCGAGAAAACCTGAAGCTTTCTTT. As protein: CASSFSRKPEAFF.

The rearrangement uses TRBV20-1 and TRBJ2-7; 7 positions agree with TRBD1. J gave up 0 bases and V 2 bases, and 7 bases lay outside the gene matches. This CDR3 has 15 amino acids. From germline, CDR1 is DFQATT and CDR2 SNEGSKA (reference sequence). As DNA, the CDR3 is TGCAGTGCTAGAAGAGCACAGGGGAACTCCTACGAGCAGTACTTC. Amino acid sequence: CSARRAQGNSYEQYF.

CDR3 sequence reads: CSAAFPGLAHTGELFF. Here the CDR3 DNA reads TGCAGTGCTGCATTCCCGGGACTAGCCCACACCGGGGAGCTGTTTTTT. The chain joins TRBV20-1 to TRBJ2-2, with TRBD2 identical over 9 bases. J lost 3 bases, V lost 5 bases, and 10 bases had no gene match. The germline V gene encodes CDR1 DFQATT and CDR2 SNEGSKA (reference sequence). The length of the CDR3 is 16 residues.

In this sample, this clonotype turned up many times. J is TRBJ2-7 and V is TRBV6-5; 9 nucleotides line up with TRBD1. The CDR3 has 15 amino acids. CDR1 is MNHEY, CDR2 SVGAGI, per germline. Unmatched junction bases numbered 8, after V lost 6 bases and J lost 2 bases. As DNA, the CDR3 is TGTGCCAGCAGAAAAGGGGGACAGGGAACCTACGAGCAGTACTTC. Translated, it gives CASRKGGQGTYEQYF.

The table lists this clonotype with a few counts. The chain combines TRBV12-3 or TRBV12-4 with TRBJ2-7; 9 bases fit TRBD1. CDR3 length: 15 residues. The V segment lost 5 bases and the J segment 3 bases; nucleotides outside the gene matches: 8. CDR3 in DNA: TGTGCCAGCAGTGCCTCCTGGGGACAGGGCTACGAGCAGTACTTC. This encodes CASSASWGQGYEQYF.

A remark on this clonotype: A read error may produce the germline difference seen at one junction end. The CDR3 region has the DNA TGTGCCAGCGGGGGACAGGGGCGAGCCAAAAACGTTCAGTACTTC. Amino acid sequence: CASGGQGRAKNVQYF. This chain connects TRBV12-3 or TRBV12-4 to TRBJ2-4, with 10 nucleotides matching TRBD1. The CDR3 is made up of 15 amino acids.

The chain is built from TRBV6-1 and TRBJ2-7; D gene ambiguous. The germline V gene has CDR1 MNHNS and CDR2 SASEGT. With 2 bases removed from V and 0 bases from J, the gap between germline ends came to 11 bases. This CDR3 is built from 15 residues. The CDR3 loop is CASSEYPKGSYEQYF. The CDR3 nucleotides read TGTGCCAGCAGTGAATACCCCAAGGGCTCCTACGAGCAGTACTTC.

This clonotype appeared many times. The V and J genes are TRBV7-9 and TRBJ2-3; the D gene is possibly TRBD2 (6 bases). V was clipped by 4 bases and J by 1 base, with 27 bases between them. The CDR3 is 20 amino acids. Germline V gene sequence: CDR1 SEHNR, CDR2 FQNEAQ (reference sequence). The CDR3, as DNA: TGTGCCAGCAGCTCTTCCTACCTCGGGACTGATGGGACCGGCACAGATACGCAGTATTTT. Translation: CASSSSYLGTDGTGTDTQYF.

This clonotype appeared a few times. The chain employs TRBV5-1 and TRBJ1-6; 9 nucleotides match TRBD1. The CDR3 loop spans 16 amino acids. From germline, CDR1 is SGHRS and CDR2 YFSETQ. Trimming at V came to 4 bases and at J to 4 bases, leaving 6 bases not matched to a gene. The CDR3 loop reads CASSPGTGLYNSPLHF. In DNA, the CDR3 is TGCGCCAGCAGCCCTGGGACAGGGCTGTATAATTCACCCCTCCACTTT.

The rearrangement links TRBV28 to TRBJ2-3, with D unclear. Germline V gene data show CDR1 as MDHEN and CDR2 as SYDVKM. Trimming shortened V by 7 bases and J by 2 bases, and 7 bases separated the two germline ends. The CDR3 covers 12 residues. CDR3 amino acids: CASNLATDTQYF. As DNA, the CDR3 is TGTGCCAGCAACCTCGCCACAGATACGCAGTATTTT.

The genes are TRBV5-1 and TRBJ2-7; D is ambiguous. This CDR3 spans 12 amino acids. CDR1 is SGHRS and CDR2 is YFSETQ in the germline V gene. Trimming took 4 bases from V and 4 from J, leaving 9 bases between them. Written as DNA, the CDR3 is TGCGCCAGCAGCCCAGGAGATTACGAGCAGTACTTC. Translated: CASSPGDYEQYF.